These 25 T cell receptor beta chains came from one sample sequenced in a study of technical replicates of blood from four donors. TCRdb keeps only in-frame clones here, not all; method: immunoSEQ multiplex PCR. Of 75,000 to 100,000 clones listed, roughly 94% are singletons. The sequencing input was T cells isolated from PBMCs. These receptors were obtained from a human donor in good health.

This chain uses TRBV2 with TRBJ2-7; 10 bases are a match to TRBD1. In germline, CDR1 is SNHLY, CDR2 FYNNEI. The V gene end was trimmed by 6 bases and the J gene end by 7 bases; junction bases not matched to a gene: 9. This CDR3 spans 14 amino acids. CDR3 loop: CASREWDRGYEQYF. The CDR3 coding sequence is TGTGCCAGCAGGGAGTGGGACAGGGGTTATGAGCAGTACTTC.

The chain employs TRBV4-3 and TRBJ2-7; 11 bases align to TRBD2. The CDR3 totals 16 residues. The ends lost 4 bases at V and 3 bases at J; junction bases unmatched: 8. CDR1 and CDR2 (germline): LGHNA, YSLEER. The CDR3 nucleotides read TGCGCCAGCAGCCTCATACTAGCGGGAGAGAACTACGAGCAGTACTTC. Amino acid sequence: CASSLILAGENYEQYF.

This clone has only one observation. This chain joins TRBV11-3 and TRBJ2-2; TRBD1 agrees at 7 bases. Unmatched junction bases numbered 9, after V lost 2 bases and J lost 6 bases. Per the germline V gene, CDR1 is SGHNT and CDR2 is YENEEA. This CDR3 contains 16 residues. CDR3 loop: CASSLSDREFPGELFF. In DNA, the CDR3 is TGTGCCAGCAGCTTATCCGACAGGGAGTTTCCCGGGGAGCTGTTTTTT.

The chain joins TRBV6-5 to TRBJ2-7; D gene unclear. CDR3 length equals 13 residues. The V and J ends lost 6 bases and 1 base respectively, with 10 bases between them. Germline-derived CDR1 and CDR2 are MNHEY and SVGAGI. CDR3 sequence (DNA): TGTGCCAGCAGGCCACTTTCATCCTACGAGCAGTACTTC. It translates to CASRPLSSYEQYF.

The chain is built from TRBV10-3 and TRBJ1-1; 7 positions match TRBD1. This CDR3 is built from 15 residues. Germline lookup yields CDR1 ENHRY and CDR2 SYGVKD. Trimming cost V 7 bases and J 1 base; bases outside gene matches: 9. This CDR3 is CAIKTGVGPNTEAFF. CDR3 coding DNA: TGTGCCATCAAAACAGGGGTAGGGCCGAACACTGAAGCTTTCTTT.

This clone was found a few times. The V gene is TRBV14, the J gene TRBJ2-4, with D possibly TRBD1 on 6 matching bases. V lost 0 bases, J lost 7 bases, and 19 bases lay in between. The CDR3 contains 17 residues. CDR1 is SGHDN and CDR2 is FVKESK in the germline V gene. The CDR3 here is CASSQDLGSQGLNIQYF. The CDR3 DNA sequence: TGTGCCAGCAGCCAAGATCTAGGAAGTCAGGGGTTGAACATTCAGTACTTC.

This clone was picked up one time. The rearrangement links TRBV5-6 to TRBJ2-3, with 11 positions matching TRBD1. Trimming took 6 bases from V and 0 from J; bases not matched to a gene: 15. There are 19 residues in the CDR3. Germline assignment: CDR1 SGHDT and CDR2 YYEEEE. The CDR3 loop is CASIPGQGVPFSSTDTQYF. CDR3 coding DNA: TGTGCCAGCATTCCGGGACAGGGGGTCCCCTTCTCTAGCACAGATACGCAGTATTTT.

The rearrangement uses TRBV7-3 and TRBJ2-3; TRBD2 matches at 10 bases. V trimming: 5 bases; J trimming: 4 bases; junction bases outside the gene matches: 12. The CDR3 is 17 residues long. The germline CDR1 and CDR2 sequences are SGHTA and FQGTGA. CDR3 in DNA: TGTGCCAGCAGCCTAGCGGCTAGCGGGGGTCCCCCAGATACGCAGTATTTT. Amino acid sequence: CASSLAASGGPPDTQYF. The complete variable domain, with remaining parts taken from reference TRBV7-3 and TRBJ2-3, reads GAGVSQTPSNKVTEKGKYVELRCDPISGHTALYWYRQSLGQGPEFLIYFQGTGAADDSGLPNDRFFAVRPEGSVSTLKIQRTERGDSAVYLCASSLAASGGPPDTQYFGPGTRLTVL.

The chain carries TRBV19 and TRBJ2-2, with TRBD1 matching over 7 bases. This CDR3 contains 16 residues. The trim removed 6 bases at V and 1 base at J, leaving 8 bases unmatched. Germline lookup yields CDR1 LNHDA and CDR2 SQIVND (reference sequence). CDR3 sequence: CASSRGGLQNTGELFF. The CDR3, as DNA: TGTGCCAGTAGCAGAGGGGGCCTCCAGAACACCGGGGAGCTGTTTTTT.

The rearrangement uses TRBV19 and TRBJ1-5; D uncertain. The ends were cut back, 2 bases at V and 3 bases at J, with 20 bases in the middle. Germline CDR1 and CDR2: LNHDA and SQIVND (reference sequence). The CDR3 extends over 18 amino acids. The DNA of the CDR3 is TGTGCCAGTAGTATATTCAGCAGTTCGACCGGGGACAATCAGCCCCAGCATTTT. It codes for CASSIFSSSTGDNQPQHF.

V usage is TRBV7-9 and J usage is TRBJ1-5, with no clear D. Trimming removed 1 base at V and 3 bases at J, with 7 bases between. The CDR3 covers 14 residues. The germline V gene encodes CDR1 SEHNR and CDR2 FQNEAQ (reference sequence). CDR3 protein: CASSLVGSNQPQHF. CDR3 sequence (DNA): TGTGCCAGCAGCTTAGTCGGTTCCAATCAGCCCCAGCATTTT.

The chain combines TRBV7-2 with TRBJ2-6; 9 bases are a match to TRBD1. CDR1 and CDR2 from the germline V gene are SGHTA and FQGNSA. V was pared by 5 bases and J by 0 bases, with 8 bases of the junction left unmatched. The CDR3 has 18 residues. In DNA, the CDR3 is TGTGCCAGCAGCACCCAAGGACAGGGGATCTCTGGGGCCAACGTCCTGACTTTC. It translates to CASSTQGQGISGANVLTF.

The CDR3 DNA reads TGTGCCAGCAGTGACGGGACAGGGGGTTGGGGCAATCAGCCCCAGCATTTT. Its translation is CASSDGTGGWGNQPQHF. The chain links TRBV6-1 to TRBJ1-5, with 11 bases matching TRBD1. CDR1 MNHNS and CDR2 SASEGT come from the germline V gene. V gave up 3 bases and J gave up 2 bases; unmatched junction bases: 6. The CDR3 runs 17 residues.

The rearrangement uses TRBV4-2 and TRBJ1-1; 9 bases agree with TRBD1. Germline CDR1 is LGHNA and CDR2 is YNFKEQ. This CDR3 has 16 amino acids. Losses at the gene ends were 5 bases for V and 1 base for J; bases not matched to a gene: 8. In DNA form, the CDR3 reads TGTGCCAGCAGCGTACAGGGGGCGCCGGGGAACACTGAAGCTTTCTTT. It translates to CASSVQGAPGNTEAFF.

This clone came up once. The chain links TRBV7-8 to TRBJ2-1; no clear D. The CDR3 is made up of 12 amino acids. Trimming removed 2 bases at V and 8 bases at J, with 7 bases between. Germline CDR1 and CDR2: SGHVS and FQNEAQ. The CDR3, as DNA: TGTGCCAGCAGCTTAAACAGAGATGAGCAGTTCTTC. Residues: CASSLNRDEQFF.

The chain links TRBV2 to TRBJ2-2; 13 bases align to TRBD2. The CDR3 length is 18 residues. CDR1 is SNHLY and CDR2 is FYNNEI in the germline V gene. V dropped 2 bases and J dropped 6; count of bases not matched to a gene: 9. CDR3 sequence reads: CASSELRTSGSLAGELFF. In DNA, the CDR3 is TGTGCCAGCAGTGAACTCCGGACTAGCGGGAGTTTGGCCGGGGAGCTGTTTTTT.

This chain connects TRBV2 to TRBJ2-7, with TRBD2 matching over 7 bases. Germline values: CDR1 SNHLY, CDR2 FYNNEI. The CDR3 is made up of 13 amino acids. With V trimmed by 7 bases and J by 4 bases, 7 bases remained unmatched. The CDR3 coding sequence is TGTGCCAGCACCGGGGGGACTGGATACGAGCAGTACTTC. It specifies CASTGGTGYEQYF.

The chain links TRBV7-3 to TRBJ2-1; TRBD2 matches at 14 bases. The CDR3 contains 16 residues. Germline CDR1 SGHTA, CDR2 FQGTGA. The V and J ends lost 3 bases and 4 bases, in that order; junction bases with no gene match: 2. CDR3 sequence: CASSLTSGREYNEQFF. CDR3 sequence (DNA): TGTGCCAGCAGCTTGACTAGCGGGAGGGAATACAATGAGCAGTTCTTC.

The chain joins TRBV9 to TRBJ2-1; D gene ambiguous. V lost 1 base to trimming and J lost 4 bases, with 12 bases between them. Germline V gene sequence: CDR1 SGDLS, CDR2 YYNGEE. The CDR3 totals 15 residues. In DNA, the CDR3 is TGTGCCAGCAGCGTATCTGGCACCCAATACAATGAGCAGTTCTTC. Its translation: CASSVSGTQYNEQFF.

J is TRBJ2-5 and V is TRBV4-1; D is possibly TRBD1 (7 bases). The CDR3 is made up of 16 amino acids. Trimming cost V 0 bases and J 11 bases, with 22 bases left between them. CDR1 is MGHRA, CDR2 YSYEKL, per germline. The CDR3 nucleotides are TGCGCCAGCAGCCAAGAACAGACAGGGAACCTCCGGGAGCAGTACTTC. Its translation is CASSQEQTGNLREQYF.

The chain joins TRBV9 to TRBJ2-7; D may be TRBD1 (6 bases). With 4 bases removed from V and 1 base from J, the gap between germline ends came to 12 bases. The CDR3 contains 14 residues. From germline, CDR1 is SGDLS and CDR2 YYNGEE. CDR3 region: CASSPTDRSYEQYF. The CDR3 nucleotides are TGTGCCAGCAGCCCCACGGACAGATCCTACGAGCAGTACTTC.

This clone has only one observation. The rearrangement uses TRBV28 and TRBJ1-5; D perhaps matches TRBD1 (5 bases). V lost 11 bases to trimming and J lost 2 bases, with 10 bases between them. The CDR3 totals 12 residues. From germline, CDR1 is MDHEN and CDR2 SYDVKM. DNA of the CDR3: TGTGCCGAAGGCAGGGGCAATCAGCCCCAGCATTTT. Translated, it gives CAEGRGNQPQHF.

The CDR3 loop reads CAAGPGPPSNEQFF. In nucleotides, the CDR3 is TGTGCCGCTGGTCCGGGTCCTCCCTCTAATGAGCAGTTCTTC. This chain uses TRBV10-3 with TRBJ2-1, with unresolved D. CDR1 is ENHRY, CDR2 SYGVKD, per germline. This CDR3 has 14 amino acids. Between the trimmed V and J ends, which lost 11 bases and 7 bases, there was a span of 21 bases.

Only one count was recorded for this clone. The chain joins TRBV5-8 to TRBJ1-5; D call uncertain. The V gene lost 1 base and the J gene lost 4 bases, with 6 bases spanning the gap. Germline-derived CDR1 and CDR2 are SGHTS and YDEGEE. The CDR3 runs to 13 residues. The DNA of the CDR3 is TGTGCCAGCAGCTTGTCTGCGAATCAGCCCCAGCATTTT. Translated: CASSLSANQPQHF.

CDR3 region: CASSLSGSKNEQFF. Here the CDR3 DNA reads TGCGCCAGCAGCCTTAGCGGGAGTAAAAATGAGCAGTTCTTC. V is TRBV10-1 and J is TRBJ2-1, with 9 bases identical to TRBD2. With V trimmed by 6 bases and J by 7 bases, 7 bases remained unmatched. Per the germline V gene, CDR1 is WNHNN and CDR2 is SYGVQD (reference sequence). CDR3 size: 14 residues.